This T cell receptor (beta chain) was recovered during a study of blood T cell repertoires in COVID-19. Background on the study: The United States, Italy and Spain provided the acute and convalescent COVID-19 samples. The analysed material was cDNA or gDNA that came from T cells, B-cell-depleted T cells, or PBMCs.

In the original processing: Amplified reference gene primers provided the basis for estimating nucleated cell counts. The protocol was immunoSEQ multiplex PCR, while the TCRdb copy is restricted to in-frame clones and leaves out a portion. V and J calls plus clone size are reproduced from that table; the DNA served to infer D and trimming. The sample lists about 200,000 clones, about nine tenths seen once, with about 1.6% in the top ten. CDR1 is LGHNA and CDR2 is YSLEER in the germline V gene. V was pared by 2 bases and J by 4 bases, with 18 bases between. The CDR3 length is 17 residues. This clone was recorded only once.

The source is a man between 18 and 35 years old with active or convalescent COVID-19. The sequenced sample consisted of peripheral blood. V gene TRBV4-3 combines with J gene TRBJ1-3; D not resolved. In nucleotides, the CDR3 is TGCGCCAGCAGCCAACATTCCCAGTCGTCCTCGGGAAACACCATATATTTT. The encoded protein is CASSQHSQSSSGNTIYF.